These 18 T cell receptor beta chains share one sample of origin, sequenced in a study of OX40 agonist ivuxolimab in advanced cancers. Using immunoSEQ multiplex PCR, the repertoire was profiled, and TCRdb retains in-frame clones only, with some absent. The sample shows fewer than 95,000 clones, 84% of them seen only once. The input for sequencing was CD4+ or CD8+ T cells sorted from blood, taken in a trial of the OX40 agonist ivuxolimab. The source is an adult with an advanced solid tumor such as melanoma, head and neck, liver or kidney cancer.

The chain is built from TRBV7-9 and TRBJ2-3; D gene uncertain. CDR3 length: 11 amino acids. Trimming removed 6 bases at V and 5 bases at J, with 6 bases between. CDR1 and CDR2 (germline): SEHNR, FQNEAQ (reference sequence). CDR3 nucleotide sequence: TGTGCCAGCAGACAAGAAGATACGCAGTATTTT. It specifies CASRQEDTQYF.

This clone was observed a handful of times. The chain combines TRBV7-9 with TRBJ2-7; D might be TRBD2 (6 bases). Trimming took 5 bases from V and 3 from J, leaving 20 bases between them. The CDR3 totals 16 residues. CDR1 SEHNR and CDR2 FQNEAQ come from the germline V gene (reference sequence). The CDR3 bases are TGTGCCAGCAGCCGGAGGGAGGCTAGAGAGTTCTACGAGCAGTACGTC. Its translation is CASSRREAREFYEQYV.

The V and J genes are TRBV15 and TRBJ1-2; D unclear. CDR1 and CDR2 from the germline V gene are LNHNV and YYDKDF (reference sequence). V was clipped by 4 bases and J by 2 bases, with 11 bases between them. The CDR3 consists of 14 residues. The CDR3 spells CATSKPGTNYGYTF. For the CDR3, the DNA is TGTGCCACCAGCAAACCGGGAACCAACTATGGCTACACCTTC.

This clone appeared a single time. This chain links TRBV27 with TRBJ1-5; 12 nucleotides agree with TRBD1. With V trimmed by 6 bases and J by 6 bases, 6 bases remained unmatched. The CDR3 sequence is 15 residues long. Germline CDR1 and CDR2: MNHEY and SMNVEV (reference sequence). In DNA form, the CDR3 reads TGTGCCAGCAGCCCGGGACAGGGGGCCGTTCAGCCCCAGCATTTT. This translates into CASSPGQGAVQPQHF.

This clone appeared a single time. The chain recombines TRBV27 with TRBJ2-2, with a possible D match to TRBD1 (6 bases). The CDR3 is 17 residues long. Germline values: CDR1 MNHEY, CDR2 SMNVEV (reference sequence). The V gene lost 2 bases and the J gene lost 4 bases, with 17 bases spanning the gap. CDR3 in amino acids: CASSLRGTRGFTGELFF. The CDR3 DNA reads TGTGCCAGCAGTTTAAGGGGCACAAGGGGGTTCACCGGGGAGCTGTTTTTT.

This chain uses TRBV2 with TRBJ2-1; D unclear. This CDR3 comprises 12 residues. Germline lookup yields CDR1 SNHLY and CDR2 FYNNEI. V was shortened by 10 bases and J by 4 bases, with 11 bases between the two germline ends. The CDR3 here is CAIPTGYNEQFF. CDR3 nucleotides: TGTGCCATCCCGACGGGTTACAATGAGCAGTTCTTC.

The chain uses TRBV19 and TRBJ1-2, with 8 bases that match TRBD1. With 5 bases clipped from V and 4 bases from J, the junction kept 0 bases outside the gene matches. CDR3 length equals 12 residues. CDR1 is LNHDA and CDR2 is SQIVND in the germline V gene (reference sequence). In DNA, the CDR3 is TGTGCCAGTAGTGGGACAGGCTATGGCTACACCTTC. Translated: CASSGTGYGYTF.

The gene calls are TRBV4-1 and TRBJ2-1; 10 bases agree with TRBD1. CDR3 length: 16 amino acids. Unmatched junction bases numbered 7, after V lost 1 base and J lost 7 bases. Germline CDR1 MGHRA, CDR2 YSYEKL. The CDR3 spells CASSQGDLDRGNEQFF. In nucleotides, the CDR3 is TGCGCCAGCAGCCAAGGCGACTTGGACAGGGGGAATGAGCAGTTCTTC.

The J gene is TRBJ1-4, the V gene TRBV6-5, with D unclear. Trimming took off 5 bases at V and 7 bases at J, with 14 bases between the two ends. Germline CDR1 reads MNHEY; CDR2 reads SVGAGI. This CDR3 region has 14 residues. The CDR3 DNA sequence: TGTGCCAGCAGTCAAGGCTTTGCGGGTGAAAAACTGTTTTTT. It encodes CASSQGFAGEKLFF.

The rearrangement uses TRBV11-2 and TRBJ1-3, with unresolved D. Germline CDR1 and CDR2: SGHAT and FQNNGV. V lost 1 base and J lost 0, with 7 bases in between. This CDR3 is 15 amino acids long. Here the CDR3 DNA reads TGTGCCAGCAGCTTAGGAGGCTTCTCTGGAAACACCATATATTTT. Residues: CASSLGGFSGNTIYF.

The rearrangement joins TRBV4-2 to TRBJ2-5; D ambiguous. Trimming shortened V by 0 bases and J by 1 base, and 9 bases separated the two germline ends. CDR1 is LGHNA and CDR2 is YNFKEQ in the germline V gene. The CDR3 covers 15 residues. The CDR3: CASSQDLQAQETQYF. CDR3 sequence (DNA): TGTGCCAGCAGCCAAGATCTTCAGGCCCAAGAGACCCAGTACTTC.

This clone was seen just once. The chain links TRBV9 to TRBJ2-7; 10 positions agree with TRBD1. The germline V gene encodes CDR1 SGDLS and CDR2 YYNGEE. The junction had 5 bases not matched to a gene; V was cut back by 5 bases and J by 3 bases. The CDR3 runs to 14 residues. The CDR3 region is CASSFGQGDYEQYF. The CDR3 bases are TGTGCCAGCAGTTTTGGACAGGGGGACTACGAGCAGTACTTC.

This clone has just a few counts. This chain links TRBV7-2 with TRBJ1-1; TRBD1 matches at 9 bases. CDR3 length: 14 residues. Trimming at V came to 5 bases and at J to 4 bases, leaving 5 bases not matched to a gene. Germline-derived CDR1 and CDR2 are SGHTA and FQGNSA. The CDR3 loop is CASSLDRGATEAFF. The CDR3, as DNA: TGTGCCAGCAGCCTGGACAGGGGAGCCACTGAAGCTTTCTTT.

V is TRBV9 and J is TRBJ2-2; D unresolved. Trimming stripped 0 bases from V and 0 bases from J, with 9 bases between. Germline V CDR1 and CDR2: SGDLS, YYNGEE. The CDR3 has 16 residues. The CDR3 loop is CASSVVGVSNTGELFF. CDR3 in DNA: TGTGCCAGCAGCGTAGTTGGGGTTTCGAACACCGGGGAGCTGTTTTTT.

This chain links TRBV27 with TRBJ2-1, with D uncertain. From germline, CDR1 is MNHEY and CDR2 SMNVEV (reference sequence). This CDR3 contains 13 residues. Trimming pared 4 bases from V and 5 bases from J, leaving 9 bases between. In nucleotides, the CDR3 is TGTGCCAGCAGTTCGGGTCTTAACAATGAGCAGTTCTTC. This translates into CASSSGLNNEQFF.

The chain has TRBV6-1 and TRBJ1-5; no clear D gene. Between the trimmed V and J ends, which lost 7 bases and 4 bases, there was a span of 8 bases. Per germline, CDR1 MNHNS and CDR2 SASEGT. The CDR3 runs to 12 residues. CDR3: CASNSANQPQHF. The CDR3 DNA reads TGTGCCAGCAATTCGGCAAATCAGCCCCAGCATTTT.

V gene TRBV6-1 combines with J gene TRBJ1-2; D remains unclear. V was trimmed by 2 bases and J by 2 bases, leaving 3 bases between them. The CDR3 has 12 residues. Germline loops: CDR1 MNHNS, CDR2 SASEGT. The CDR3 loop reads CASSEQNYGYTF. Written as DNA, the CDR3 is TGTGCCAGCAGTGAACAGAACTATGGCTACACCTTC.

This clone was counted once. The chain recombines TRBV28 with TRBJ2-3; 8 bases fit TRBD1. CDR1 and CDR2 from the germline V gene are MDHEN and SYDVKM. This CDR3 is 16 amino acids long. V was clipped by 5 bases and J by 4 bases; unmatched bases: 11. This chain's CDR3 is CASSPWSGGVSDTQYF. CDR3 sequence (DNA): TGTGCCAGCAGTCCCTGGTCAGGGGGCGTCTCAGATACGCAGTATTTT. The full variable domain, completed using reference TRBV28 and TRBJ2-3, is DVKVTQSSRYLVKRTGEKVFLECVQDMDHENMFWYRQDPGLGLRLIYFSYDVKMKEKGDIPEGYSVSREKKERFSLILESASTNQTSMYLCASSPWSGGVSDTQYFGPGTRLTVL.